This T cell receptor (beta chain) came from a study of technical replicates of blood from a few donors. Libraries were prepared by immunoSEQ multiplex PCR; TCRdb keeps only in-frame clonotypes and omits some of them. The data contain around 93,000 clones, about 94% of them singletons. In germline, CDR1 is MNHEY, CDR2 SVGAGI. V was pared by 2 bases and J by 4 bases, with 8 bases between. The CDR3 totals 13 residues. The material sequenced was T cells isolated from PBMCs. The chain recombines TRBV6-5 with TRBJ2-5, with D maybe TRBD2 (6 bases). The sequence was obtained from a human donor in good health. For the CDR3, the DNA is TGTGCCAGCAGTTACCGCGGGACAGAGACCCAGTACTTC. It is translated as CASSYRGTETQYF.